This is a list of T cell receptor beta chains from one sample in a study of blood T cell repertoires in COVID-19. The method was immunoSEQ multiplex PCR; TCRdb's version includes in-frame clones alone and lacks a portion of them. Of 200,000 or so clones listed, 81% are singletons. What was sequenced was peripheral blood. The origin of the receptors is a woman of 80 years or more with COVID-19, enrolled during active disease. The CDR3 runs from the conserved cysteine through the conserved F or W. Fields, in order: V gene, clone size, D gene, J gene, CDR3 protein, CDR3 DNA. D genes are given only for firm matches. The size field is filled for only some rows; it gives once, few, many or a size class.

TRBV29-1,.,TRBD1,TRBJ2-3,CSVGPRGRADTQYF,TGCAGCGTTGGTCCTAGGGGGCGGGCAGATACGCAGTATTTT
TRBV6-2/TRBV6-3,.,.,TRBJ1-5,CASSFSRFDQPQHF,TGTGCCAGCAGTTTTTCCAGGTTTGATCAGCCCCAGCATTTT
TRBV29-1,.,.,TRBJ1-1,CSVDRSAGEAFF,TGCAGCGTTGACAGGTCAGCCGGAGAAGCTTTCTTT
TRBV7-9,.,TRBD2,TRBJ2-7,CASSYRGSGSYEQYF,TGTGCCAGCAGCTACCGTGGTAGCGGGAGCTACGAGCAGTACTTC
TRBV2,.,.,TRBJ2-3,CASSAVADTQYF,TGTGCCAGCAGTGCGGTAGCAGATACGCAGTATTTT
TRBV11-3,.,TRBD1,TRBJ2-1,CASSLDALRGRYGEQFF,TGTGCCAGCAGCTTAGACGCCCTCAGGGGGCGATATGGTGAGCAGTTCTTC
TRBV7-6,once,TRBD2,TRBJ2-7,CASSLRGSLRAGGKEITYEQYF,TGTGCCAGCAGCTTAAGGGGATCGCTGAGAGCGGGAGGCAAAGAAATTACCTACGAGCAGTACTTC
TRBV3-1/TRBV3-2,.,.,TRBJ1-2,CASSFAGTKNYGYTF,TGTGCCAGCAGCTTCGCCGGGACAAAGAACTATGGCTACACCTTC
TRBV7-9,many,.,TRBJ2-1,CASIPPGRLNNEQFF,TGTGCCAGCATCCCCCCAGGGAGGTTGAACAATGAGCAGTTCTTC
TRBV21-1,.,.,TRBJ1-1,CASSNGDRGLRNTEAFF,TGTGCCAGCAGCAATGGGGACAGGGGGCTAAGGAACACTGAAGCTTTCTTT
TRBV7-7,.,.,TRBJ2-1,CASSPDLDSYNEQFF,TGTGCTAGCAGCCCAGACTTGGACTCCTACAATGAGCAGTTCTTC
TRBV11-1,.,.,TRBJ2-1,CASSFRGYNEQFF,TGTGCCAGCAGCTTTCGAGGCTACAATGAGCAGTTCTTC
TRBV9,.,.,TRBJ2-2,CASSLGPNRGTGELFF,TGTGCCAGCAGCTTGGGACCAAACCGGGGGACCGGGGAGCTGTTTTTT
TRBV6-2/TRBV6-3,.,.,TRBJ2-7,CASSYYSVLKYEQYF,TGTGCCAGCAGTTACTACTCCGTGCTCAAGTACGAGCAGTACTTC
TRBV18,.,TRBD1,TRBJ2-7,CASSPRQGVSSEQYF,TGTGCCAGCTCACCGAGACAGGGAGTCAGTAGCGAGCAGTACTTC
TRBV9,.,TRBD2,TRBJ2-1,CASSVKLAGRYEQFF,TGTGCCAGCAGCGTAAAACTAGCGGGACGGTATGAGCAGTTCTTC
TRBV5-4,.,.,TRBJ2-7,CASSLEQSYEQYF,TGTGCCAGCAGCTTGGAACAGTCCTACGAGCAGTACTTC
TRBV7-7,.,.,TRBJ2-3,CASSPRLGHPSADTQYF,TGTGCCAGCAGCCCAAGACTAGGACACCCTTCTGCAGATACGCAGTATTTT
TRBV4-1,.,TRBD2,TRBJ2-1,CASSRQGTSGYNEQFF,TGCGCCAGCAGCCGACAGGGGACTAGCGGGTACAATGAGCAGTTCTTC
TRBV28,.,TRBD2,TRBJ2-1,CASSWGLAGGNEQFF,TGTGCCAGCAGTTGGGGACTAGCGGGCGGAAATGAGCAGTTCTTC
TRBV15,.,TRBD2,TRBJ2-3,CATSRDRWRGSDTQYF,TGTGCCACCAGCAGAGATCGCTGGCGGGGGTCAGATACGCAGTATTTT
TRBV28,few,TRBD1,TRBJ1-5,CASSPGQGDQPQHF,TGTGCCAGCAGTCCGGGACAGGGGGATCAGCCCCAGCATTTT
TRBV18,.,TRBD1,TRBJ1-2,CASSPRQGARGYTF,TGTGCCAGCTCACCTAGACAGGGGGCGCGAGGCTACACCTTC
TRBV10-3,.,TRBD1,TRBJ1-1,CAISGQGANTEAFF,TGTGCCATCAGTGGACAGGGGGCGAACACTGAAGCTTTCTTT
TRBV21-1,.,.,TRBJ1-6,CASSRERQGNSPLHF,TGTGCCAGCAGCCGTGAACGGCAGGGGAATTCACCCCTCCACTTT
TRBV24-1,.,TRBD2,TRBJ2-3,CATSDRGLAGMSTDTQYF,TGTGCCACCAGTGATCGAGGACTAGCGGGGATGAGCACAGATACGCAGTATTTT
TRBV7-8,.,TRBD2,TRBJ2-5,CASSSIIGLAGALQETQYF,TGTGCCAGCAGCTCAATCATCGGGCTAGCGGGGGCCCTACAAGAGACCCAGTACTTC
TRBV6-5,.,.,TRBJ1-2,CASSLDRLYGYTF,TGTGCCAGCAGCCTCGACAGGCTTTATGGCTACACCTTC
TRBV15,.,TRBD2,TRBJ2-1,CATSTPTGGPNEQFF,TGTGCCACCAGCACCCCCACGGGGGGGCCAAATGAGCAGTTCTTC
TRBV9,.,TRBD1,TRBJ1-2,CASSGTGYGYTF,TGTGCCAGCAGCGGGACAGGTTATGGCTACACCTTC
TRBV5-1,once,.,TRBJ2-7,CASSPGLRIEQYF,TGCGCCAGCAGCCCGGGTCTCCGTATCGAGCAGTACTTC
TRBV13,once,.,TRBJ1-1,CASSLTPVAEAFF,TGTGCCAGCAGCTTAACTCCGGTAGCTGAAGCTTTCTTT
TRBV28,.,TRBD2,TRBJ2-7,CASRLAAYEQYF,TGTGCCAGCCGGCTAGCGGCCTACGAGCAGTACTTC
TRBV7-2,.,.,TRBJ2-7,CASSLSTLSYEQYF,TGTGCCAGCAGCTTAAGTACTCTCTCCTACGAGCAGTACTTC
TRBV4-3,.,.,TRBJ2-7,CASSQEGDSVYEQYF,TGCGCCAGCAGCCAAGAGGGTGACAGCGTCTACGAGCAGTACTTC
TRBV4-3,.,.,TRBJ1-2,CASSQAESGGRGKDGYTF,TGCGCCAGCAGCCAAGCAGAAAGCGGGGGGCGCGGGAAAGATGGCTACACCTTC
TRBV10-3,.,.,TRBJ1-3,CAISELRRDRSGNTIYF,TGTGCCATCAGTGAGTTAAGGAGGGACCGCTCTGGAAACACCATATATTTT
TRBV5-1,.,.,TRBJ1-1,CASSLSASGVTEAFF,TGCGCCAGCAGCCTTTCCGCCTCAGGGGTCACTGAAGCTTTCTTT
TRBV10-3,.,.,TRBJ2-1,CAIWGGSPPNEQFF,TGTGCCATATGGGGCGGTTCCCCCCCCAATGAGCAGTTCTTC
TRBV15,.,.,TRBJ2-5,CATSRSGIQETQYF,TGTGCCACCAGCAGATCCGGGATCCAAGAGACCCAGTACTTC